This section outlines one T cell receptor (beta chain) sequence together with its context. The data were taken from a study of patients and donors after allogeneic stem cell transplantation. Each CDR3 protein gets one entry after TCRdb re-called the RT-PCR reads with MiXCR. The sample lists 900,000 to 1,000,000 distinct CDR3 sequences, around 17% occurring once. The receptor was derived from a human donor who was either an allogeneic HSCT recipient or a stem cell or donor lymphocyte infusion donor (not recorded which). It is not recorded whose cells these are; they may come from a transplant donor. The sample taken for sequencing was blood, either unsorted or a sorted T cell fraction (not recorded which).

The CDR3 DNA reads as TGTGCCAGCAGTGAGCCGGGACAGGGGGTCTACGAGCAGTACTTC. It codes for CASSEPGQGVYEQYF. The chain recombines TRBV6-1 with TRBJ2-7; 11 positions agree with TRBD1. The CDR3 contains 15 residues. J was trimmed by 3 bases and V by 3 bases; bases with no gene match: 4. In germline, CDR1 is MNHNS, CDR2 SASEGT.